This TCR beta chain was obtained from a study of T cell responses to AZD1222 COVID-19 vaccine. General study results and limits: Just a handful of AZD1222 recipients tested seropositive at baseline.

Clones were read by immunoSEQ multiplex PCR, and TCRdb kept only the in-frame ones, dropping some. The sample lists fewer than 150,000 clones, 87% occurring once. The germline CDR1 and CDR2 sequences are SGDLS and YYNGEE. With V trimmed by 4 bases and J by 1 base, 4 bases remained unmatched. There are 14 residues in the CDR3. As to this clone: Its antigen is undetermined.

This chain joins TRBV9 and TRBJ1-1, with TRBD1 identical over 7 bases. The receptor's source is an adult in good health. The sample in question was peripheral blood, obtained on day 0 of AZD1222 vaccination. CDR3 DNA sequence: TGTGCCAGCAGCAGAGGGACAGCGAACACTGAAGCTTTCTTT. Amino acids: CASSRGTANTEAFF. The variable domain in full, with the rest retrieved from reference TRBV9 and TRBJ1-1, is DSGVTQTPKHLITATGQRVTLRCSPRSGDLSVYWYQQSLDQGLQFLIQYYNGEERAKGNILERFSAQQFPDLHSELNLSSLELGDSALYFCASSRGTANTEAFFGQGTRLTVV.